The clone carrying this TCR beta chain showed up just once. Its antigen is unidentified. The CDR3 extends over 15 amino acids. Germline CDR1 is SGHAT and CDR2 is FQNNGV. Deletions cut 3 bases from V and 3 bases from J, with 14 bases between. This specimen comes from a study of breast tumors, draining lymph nodes, adjacent tissues. Study-wide results and limits: Findings are consistent with lymph node origin and intratumoral expansion of most tumor T cells. Luminal-like breast cancer showed significantly greater tumor-nontumor repertoire similarity than basal-like breast cancer did. Tumors had less TCR diversity than lymph nodes, more than nontumor tissue. Tumor T cell lymph node origin was a supported hypothesis, not proven.

A single record per CDR3 protein comes from TCRdb applying MiXCR to the multiplex PCR reads. The sample includes approximately 45,000 distinct CDR3 sequences, more than 20% of them seen just once. This receptor was identified in a female donor with breast cancer. Some clones in this sample may be carry-over from other donors' samples. The chain recombines TRBV11-2 with TRBJ2-5; D remains ambiguous. Sample: breast tumor tissue. Here the CDR3 reads CASSFGVNKKETQYF. The DNA for the CDR3 is TGTGCCAGCAGCTTTGGGGTGAACAAAAAAGAGACCCAGTACTTC.